This T cell receptor beta chain comes out of a study of beta chain features in type 1 diabetes. Since all of the isolated RNA was reverse transcribed, expressed TCRB transcripts were what got sequenced. TCRdb keeps only in-frame clones here, not all; method: immunoSEQ multiplex PCR. Of nearly 700,000 clones detected, roughly 12% appear once; the ten largest clones hold less than 0.025%. Note on this clone: Its antigen is unidentified.

Overall study results and limits: The VDJ junctions of type 1 diabetes patients carried fewer insertions and more deletions. Shorter TCRB CDR3s, moderately but significantly so, marked every one of the four CD4+ subsets in Type 1 diabetes patients.

The CDR3 totals 12 residues. Trimming cost V 8 bases and J 3 bases, with 11 bases left between them. CDR1 is MDHEN and CDR2 is SYDVKM in the germline V gene. Purity of each sorted population was above 95%. The chain uses TRBV28 and TRBJ2-7; D unclear. The receptor was isolated from a man younger than 35 with type 1 diabetes. Sequencing used naive CD4+ T cells from blood. In DNA form, the CDR3 reads TGTGCCAGCGATAGTCCCGGCTACGAGCAGTACTTC. It codes for CASDSPGYEQYF. The whole variable domain, remainder taken from reference TRBV28 and TRBJ2-7, is DVKVTQSSRYLVKRTGEKVFLECVQDMDHENMFWYRQDPGLGLRLIYFSYDVKMKEKGDIPEGYSVSREKKERFSLILESASTNQTSMYLCASDSPGYEQYFGPGTRLTVT.